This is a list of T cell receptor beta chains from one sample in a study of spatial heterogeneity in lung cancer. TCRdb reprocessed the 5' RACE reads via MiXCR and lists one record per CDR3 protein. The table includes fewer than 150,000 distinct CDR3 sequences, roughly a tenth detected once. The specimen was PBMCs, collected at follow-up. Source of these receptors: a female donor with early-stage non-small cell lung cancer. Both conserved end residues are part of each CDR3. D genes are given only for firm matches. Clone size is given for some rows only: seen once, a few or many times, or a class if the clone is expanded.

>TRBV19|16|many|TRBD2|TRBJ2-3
CASSPRTSGRGDTQYF
TGTGCCAGTAGTCCCAGGACTAGCGGGAGGGGAGATACGCAGTATTTT
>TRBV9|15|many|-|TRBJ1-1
CASSVDGQGGAEAFF
TGTGCCAGCAGCGTAGACGGTCAGGGCGGCGCTGAAGCTTTCTTT
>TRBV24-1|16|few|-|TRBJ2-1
CATSDSWAQGLNEQFF
TGTGCCACCAGTGATTCCTGGGCACAGGGTTTGAATGAGCAGTTCTTC
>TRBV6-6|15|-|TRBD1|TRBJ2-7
CASSRRQGSSYEQYF
TGTGCCAGCAGTAGGAGACAGGGGTCCTCCTACGAGCAGTACTTC
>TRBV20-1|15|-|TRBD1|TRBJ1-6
CSARKAGTENSPLHF
TGCAGTGCTAGAAAGGCGGGGACAGAAAATTCACCCCTCCACTTT
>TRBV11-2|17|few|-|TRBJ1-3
CASSLDPGWLLGNTIYF
TGTGCCAGCAGCTTAGATCCAGGGTGGCTGTTGGGAAACACCATATATTTT
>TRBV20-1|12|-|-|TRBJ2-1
CSARVGNNEQFF
TGCAGTGCTAGGGTCGGGAACAATGAGCAGTTCTTT
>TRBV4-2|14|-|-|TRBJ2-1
CASSQGQRANEQFF
TGTGCCAGCAGCCAAGGGCAGAGGGCTAATGAGCAGTTCTTC
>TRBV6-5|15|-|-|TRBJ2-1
CASSYSGLSYNEQFF
TGTGCCAGCAGTTACTCTGGTCTCTCCTACAATGAGCAGTTCTTC
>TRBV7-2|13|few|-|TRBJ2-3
CASRRDITDTQYF
TGTGCCAGCAGGAGAGATATTACAGATACGCAGTATTTT
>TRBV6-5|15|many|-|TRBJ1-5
CASSLRRVSNQPQHF
TGTGCCAGCAGCTTACGACGGGTTAGCAATCAGCCCCAGCATTTT
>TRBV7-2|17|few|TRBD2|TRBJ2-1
CASSLGGTSGGYNEQFF
TGTGCCAGCAGCTTAGGGGGGACTAGCGGAGGCTACAATGAGCAGTTCTTC
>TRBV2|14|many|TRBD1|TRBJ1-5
CASKQGSSNQPQHF
TGTGCCAGCAAACAGGGGTCGAGCAATCAGCCCCAGCATTTT
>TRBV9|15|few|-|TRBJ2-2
CASSAKRTNTGELFF
TGTGCCAGCAGCGCTAAGCGGACGAACACCGGGGAGCTGTTTTTT
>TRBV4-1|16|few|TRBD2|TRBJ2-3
CASSRSGTPSTDTQYF
TGCGCCAGCAGCCGCAGCGGGACTCCCAGCACAGATACGCAGTATTTT
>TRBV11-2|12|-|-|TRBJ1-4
CASSYRREKLFF
TGTGCCAGCAGTTACCGCAGGGAAAAACTGTTTTTT
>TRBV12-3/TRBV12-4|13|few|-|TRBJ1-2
CASSLGQNYGYTF
TGTGCCAGCAGTTTAGGACAGAACTATGGCTACACCTTC
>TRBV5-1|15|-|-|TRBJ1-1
CASSKQGYPNTEAFF
TGCGCCAGCAGTAAACAGGGCTACCCGAACACTGAAGCTTTCTTT
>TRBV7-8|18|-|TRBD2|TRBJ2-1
CASSARTSGPISYNEQFF
TGTGCCAGCAGCGCCCGGACTAGCGGGCCCATCTCCTACAATGAGCAGTTCTTC
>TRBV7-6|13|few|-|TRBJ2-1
CASSWPYHNEQFF
TGTGCCAGCAGTTGGCCGTATCACAATGAGCAGTTCTTC
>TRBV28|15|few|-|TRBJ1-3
CASISGGSSGNTIYF
TGTGCCAGCATTTCCGGGGGAAGCTCTGGAAACACCATATATTTT
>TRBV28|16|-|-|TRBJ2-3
CASSSAAQTSTDTQYF
TGTGCCAGCAGTTCGGCAGCTCAAACTAGCACAGATACGCAGTATTTT